The present TCR beta chain was sequenced within a study of blood T cell repertoires in COVID-19. From germline, CDR1 is SEHNR and CDR2 FQNEAQ (reference sequence). The CDR3 length is 11 residues. With 5 bases removed from V and 4 bases from J, the gap between germline ends came to 5 bases. In the original processing: By means of reference gene primer amplification, nucleated cell counts were estimated. Sequencing used immunoSEQ multiplex PCR; TCRdb keeps in-frame clones, though not all of them. V and J calls and clone size are those listed in that table; D and trimming were worked out from the DNA. The sample contains 200,000 to 300,000 clones, around nine tenths of which appear only once. This clone was observed a handful of times.

Material: peripheral blood. The chain joins TRBV7-9 to TRBJ1-2; no clear D. The sequence came from a woman between 70 and 85 years old with active or convalescent COVID-19. The chain's CDR3 is CASSQSYGYTF. The CDR3 bases are TGTGCCAGCAGCCAATCCTATGGCTACACCTTC.